This T cell receptor beta chain stems from a study of blood T cell repertoires in COVID-19. The wider study: Sites in the United States, Italy and Spain provided acute and convalescent COVID-19 samples. PBMCs, B-cell-depleted T cells, or T cells provided the cDNA or gDNA that made up the material.

Study processing details: Reference gene primer amplification gave nucleated cell count estimates. Profiled with immunoSEQ multiplex PCR; TCRdb holds only in-frame clones, not every one. The V and J calls and clone size were taken over from that table, and D and trimming were inferred from the DNA. The data contain over 250,000 clones, over 80% of them singletons. Patients from Seattle were sampled longitudinally, starting during active infection. The sequenced material came from peripheral blood. This TCR was sampled from a woman aged 70 to 79 with COVID-19, enrolled during active disease.

The CDR3 loop is CASRRYEGWTEAFF. CDR3 DNA: TGTGCCAGCAGGAGGTACGAGGGTTGGACTGAAGCTTTCTTT. This sequence joins TRBV27 and TRBJ1-1; D is undetermined. Per the germline V gene, CDR1 is MNHEY and CDR2 is SMNVEV (reference sequence). Trimming shortened V by 6 bases and J by 5 bases, and 16 bases separated the two germline ends. The CDR3 is 14 amino acids.